This T cell receptor beta chain was captured in a study of T cells in Graves' hyperthyroidism and ophthalmopathy. Template material for amplifying TCR beta CDR3 regions consisted of RNA transcripts. HTBI primers were employed in a first-round RT-PCR of the TCR CDR3. TCRdb reanalysed the multiplex PCR reads using MiXCR and keeps one entry per CDR3 protein. The sample records roughly 500,000 distinct CDR3 sequences, approximately 48% being singletons. To note about this clonotype: The antigen remains unidentified.

The CDR3 sequence is 15 residues long. Germline-derived CDR1 and CDR2 are SEHNR and FQNEAQ (reference sequence). Trimming pared 3 bases from V and 4 bases from J, leaving 16 bases between. Uncontrolled infection, other autoimmune disease, pregnancy or lactation disqualified patients from enrolment. Study-wide results and caveats: Ophthalmopathy, as predicted by the model, came a median about seven months after the prediction. Most thyroid-expanded clonotypes above 0.001 were also found in blood.

The clonotype comes from an adult woman with Graves' disease, either hyperthyroidism or ophthalmopathy (not recorded which). The sample was peripheral blood or thyroid tissue (not recorded which). J is TRBJ2-7 and V is TRBV7-9, with a weak D call TRBD1 (7 bases). DNA of the CDR3: TGTGCCAGCAGCTTCAGAGGGGGCGGAGGGTACGAGCAGTACTTC. Amino acids: CASSFRGGGGYEQYF.